One T cell receptor beta chain is described in this entry. The sample is drawn from a study of cytomegalovirus exposure and HLA in healthy donors. V shed 9 bases and J 4 bases; nucleotides not matched to a gene: 17. CDR3 length: 18 residues. CDR1 is LNHDA, CDR2 SQIVND, per germline (reference sequence). Primers for the PCR totalled 60 Vbeta and 13 Jbeta. This table comes from immunoSEQ multiplex PCR, and its TCRdb copy is limited to in-frame clones, with some not included. The data contain 150,000 to 200,000 clones, over 75% of them singletons. The V and J genes are TRBV19 and TRBJ1-5; 11 bases fit TRBD1. The receptor's source is a man younger than 35 in good health and CMV-seronegative. The sequenced sample consisted of PBMCs. DNA of the CDR3: TGTGCCAGCTACCGCCGGACAGGGGGCTTGAGAGCAAATCAGCCCCAGCATTTT. Its protein product is CASYRRTGGLRANQPQHF.